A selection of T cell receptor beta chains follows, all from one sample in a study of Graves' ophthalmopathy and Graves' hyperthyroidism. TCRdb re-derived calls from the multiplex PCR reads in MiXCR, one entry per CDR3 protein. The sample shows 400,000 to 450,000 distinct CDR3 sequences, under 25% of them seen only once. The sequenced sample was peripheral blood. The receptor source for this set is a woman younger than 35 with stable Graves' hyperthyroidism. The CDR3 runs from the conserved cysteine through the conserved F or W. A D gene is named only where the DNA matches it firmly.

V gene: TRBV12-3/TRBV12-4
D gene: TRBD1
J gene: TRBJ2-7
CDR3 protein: CASTTATGRYEQYF

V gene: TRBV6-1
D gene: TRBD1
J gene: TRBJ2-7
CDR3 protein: CASSETGTGGVEQYF

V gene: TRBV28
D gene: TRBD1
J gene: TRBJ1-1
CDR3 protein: CASSLQGETFF

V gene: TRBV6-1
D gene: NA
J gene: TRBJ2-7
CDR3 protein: CASRLGQSLYEQYF

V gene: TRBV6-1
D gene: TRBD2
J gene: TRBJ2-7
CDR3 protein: CASSEESGGHEQYF

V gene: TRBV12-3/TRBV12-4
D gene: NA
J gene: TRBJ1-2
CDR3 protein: CASSARIQHGYTF

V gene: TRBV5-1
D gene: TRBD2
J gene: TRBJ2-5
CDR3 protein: CASSSGLAGGLVETQYF

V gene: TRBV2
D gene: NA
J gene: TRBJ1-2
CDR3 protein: CASSEARQAYGYTF

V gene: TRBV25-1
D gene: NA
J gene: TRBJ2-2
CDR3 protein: CASSDSPRNTGELFF

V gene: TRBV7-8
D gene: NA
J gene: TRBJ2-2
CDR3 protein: CASSLAPSRTGELFF

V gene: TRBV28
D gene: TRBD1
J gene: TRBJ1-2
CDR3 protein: CASSPATDRLLPF

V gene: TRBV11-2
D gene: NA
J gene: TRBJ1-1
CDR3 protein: CASSQGWGGTEAFF

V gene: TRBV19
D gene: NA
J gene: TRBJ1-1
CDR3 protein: CASSKPQMNTEAFF

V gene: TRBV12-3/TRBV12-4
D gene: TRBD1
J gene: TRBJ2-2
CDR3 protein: CASRSTGAGGELFF

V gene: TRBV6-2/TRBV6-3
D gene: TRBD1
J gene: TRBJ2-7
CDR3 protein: CASSDFGTGTYEQYF

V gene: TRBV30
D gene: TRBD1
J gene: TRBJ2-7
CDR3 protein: CAWSVPGTGFVYEQYF

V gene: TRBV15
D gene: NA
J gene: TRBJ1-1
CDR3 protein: CATSRVGAMNTEAFF

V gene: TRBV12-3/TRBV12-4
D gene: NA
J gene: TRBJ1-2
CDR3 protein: CASSWGQVEGYTF

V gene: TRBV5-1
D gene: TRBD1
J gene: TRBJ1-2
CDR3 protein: CASSWTDRGFTDYGYTF

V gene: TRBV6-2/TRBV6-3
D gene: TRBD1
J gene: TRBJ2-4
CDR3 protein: CASSYRTGKNIKYF

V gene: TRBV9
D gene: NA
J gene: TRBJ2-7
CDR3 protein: CASSEGGQGYEQYF

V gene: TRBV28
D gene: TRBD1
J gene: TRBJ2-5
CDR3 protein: CASSLIGGETQYF

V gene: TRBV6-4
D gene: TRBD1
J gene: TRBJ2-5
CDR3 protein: CASSDSGDRLCKETQYF

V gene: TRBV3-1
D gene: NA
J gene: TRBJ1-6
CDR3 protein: CASSQELVGIYNSPLHF

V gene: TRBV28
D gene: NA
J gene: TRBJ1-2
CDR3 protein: CASSFRRGSYTF

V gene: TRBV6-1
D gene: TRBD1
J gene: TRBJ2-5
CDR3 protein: CASSKPGGETQYF

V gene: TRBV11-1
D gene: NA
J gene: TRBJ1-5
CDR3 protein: CASSLSPSGLRGNQPQHF

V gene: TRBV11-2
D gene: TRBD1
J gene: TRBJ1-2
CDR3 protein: CASSDLTGRWSYGYTF

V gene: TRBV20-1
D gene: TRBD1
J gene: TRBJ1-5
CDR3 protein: CSATGTGGSDSNQPQHF

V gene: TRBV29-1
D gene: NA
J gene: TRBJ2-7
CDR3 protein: CSVVLQSSYEQYF

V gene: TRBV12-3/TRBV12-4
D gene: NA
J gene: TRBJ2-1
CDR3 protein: CASSSGRGLRSSNNEQFF

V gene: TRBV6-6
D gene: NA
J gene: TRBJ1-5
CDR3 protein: CASKRIGHRAFNSNQPQHF

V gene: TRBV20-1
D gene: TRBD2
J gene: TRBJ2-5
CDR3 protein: CSAPWGGGQETQYF